The sequence of this T cell receptor beta chain was determined in a study of early stage breast cancer tumors. The study, taken as a whole, reports: Blood repertoires resembled normal breast more than tumor. Compared with adjacent normal breast, tumors showed around 2.5-fold denser, more clonal T cells. Functional markers like CD4, CD8 and FOXP3 were missed in bulk sequencing.

The table came from immunoSEQ multiplex PCR; TCRdb's copy has only in-frame clones and leaves some out. The sample carries under 35,000 clones, 84% recorded once. The V end was cut by 0 bases, the J end by 4 bases, with 22 bases between. CDR1 is SGHNT and CDR2 is YYREEE in the germline V gene (reference sequence). This CDR3 contains 18 residues. Concerning this clone itself: What it recognizes is unknown.

This TCR came from a person aged 45-60 years with breast cancer. This chain connects TRBV5-4 to TRBJ2-5, with a tentative D call TRBD2 (7 bases). The sample comprised blood. CDR3: CASSLEGVGSGGAETQYF. For the CDR3, the DNA is TGTGCCAGCAGCTTGGAGGGGGTTGGGTCGGGGGGAGCAGAGACCCAGTACTTC.